The source of this T cell receptor beta chain is a study of cytomegalovirus exposure and HLA in healthy donors. CDR1 and CDR2 from the germline V gene are MNHEY and SVGAGI. The V end lost 2 bases, the J end lost 1 base, and 11 bases lay between the germline ends. The CDR3 consists of 15 residues. Researchers ran the PCR with 60 Vbeta and 13 Jbeta primers. Only in-frame clones appear in the TCRdb table, and some are missing; sequencing was by immunoSEQ multiplex PCR. The sample shows under 150,000 clones, about 84% of them seen only once. The source of this sequence is a woman between 35 and 50 years old in good health and CMV-seropositive. V usage is TRBV6-5 and J usage is TRBJ2-5; a weak D match, TRBD1 (5 bases). Sequenced sample: PBMCs. The CDR3 spells CASSYQGNSQETQYF. CDR3 coding DNA: TGTGCCAGCAGTTACCAGGGAAACAGCCAAGAGACCCAGTACTTC.